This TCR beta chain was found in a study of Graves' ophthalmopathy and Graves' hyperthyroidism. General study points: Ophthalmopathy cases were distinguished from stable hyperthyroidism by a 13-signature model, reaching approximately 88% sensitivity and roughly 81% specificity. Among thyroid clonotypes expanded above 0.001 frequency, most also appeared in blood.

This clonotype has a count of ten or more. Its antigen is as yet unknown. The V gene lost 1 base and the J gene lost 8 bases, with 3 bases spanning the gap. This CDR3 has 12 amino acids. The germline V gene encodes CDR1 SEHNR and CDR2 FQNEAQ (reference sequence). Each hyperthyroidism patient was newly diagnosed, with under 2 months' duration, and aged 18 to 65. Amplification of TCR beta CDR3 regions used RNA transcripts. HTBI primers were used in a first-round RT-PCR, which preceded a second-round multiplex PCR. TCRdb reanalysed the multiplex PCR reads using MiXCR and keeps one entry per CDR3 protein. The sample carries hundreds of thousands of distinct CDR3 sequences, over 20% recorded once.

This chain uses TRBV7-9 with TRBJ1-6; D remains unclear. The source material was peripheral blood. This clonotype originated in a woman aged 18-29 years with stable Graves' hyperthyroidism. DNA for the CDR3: TGTGCCAGCAGCTTAGAGGATTCACCCCTCCACTTT. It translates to CASSLEDSPLHF.